This T cell receptor (beta chain) came from a study of CD8 T cells in Susac syndrome. This CDR3 spans 18 amino acids. J was trimmed by 0 bases and V by 6 bases; bases with no gene match: 10. CDR1 is MNHNS and CDR2 is SASEGT in the germline V gene. General study results and limits: As the study acknowledged, the number of individuals who were part of its TCR sequencing and HLA analysis was relatively small.

As for this clonotype: No antigen is known for it.

The multiple sclerosis control group was made up of treatment-naive patients with stable or active relapsing-remitting disease. When the RNA was reverse transcribed, random hexamers were used with an input of about 0.5 to 1 ug. The CDR3 of TCR beta was amplified by immunoSEQ multiplex PCR across 54 Vbeta and 13 Jbeta. TCRdb called the immunoSEQ multiplex PCR reads again in MiXCR, with one record for every CDR3 protein. There are about 250,000 distinct CDR3 sequences in the sample; 93% occur only once, and 0.065% to 0.075% lies in the top ten. This chain connects TRBV6-1 to TRBJ2-2; 10 bases fit TRBD1. This TCR came from a human donor with multiple sclerosis. Specimen: CD4+ T cells from PBMCs. The CDR3 nucleotides read TGTGCCAGCAGACTTGACAGGGGGCGGCTAGCGAACACCGGGGAGCTGTTTTTT. Its protein is CASRLDRGRLANTGELFF.